Presented here are 8 T cell receptor beta chains from one specimen sequenced in a study of blood T cell repertoires in COVID-19. Method: immunoSEQ multiplex PCR; TCRdb's copy keeps in-frame clones and lacks some. Altogether roughly 300,000 clones are present, approximately 87% being singletons, with the ten largest covering approximately 1.5%. Sequenced sample: peripheral blood. Source of these receptors: a woman aged 40 to 50 who had recovered from COVID-19.

This clone was seen a handful of times. CDR3 in amino acids: CASSLEGTGYEKLFF. In DNA, the CDR3 is TGTGCCAGCAGCTTAGAAGGGACAGGGTATGAAAAACTGTTTTTT. The V call is TRBV7-8, the J call TRBJ1-4; 9 nucleotides align to TRBD1. The germline V gene encodes CDR1 SGHVS and CDR2 FQNEAQ. This CDR3 spans 15 amino acids. Trimming took 1 base from V and 6 from J; bases not matched to a gene: 3.

The V and J genes are TRBV5-4 and TRBJ2-3; 7 nucleotides line up with TRBD1. Germline values: CDR1 SGHNT, CDR2 YYREEE (reference sequence). Germline trimming cut 4 bases from V and 0 bases from J; bases unmatched to any gene: 8. The CDR3 runs 16 residues. The CDR3 DNA reads as TGTGCCAGCAGCCCTTCGGGACAGTCTAGCACAGATACGCAGTATTTT. The encoded protein is CASSPSGQSSTDTQYF.

The chain links TRBV4-3 to TRBJ1-2; weak D call: TRBD1 (5 bases). The CDR3 totals 15 residues. CDR1 and CDR2 from the germline V gene are LGHNA and YSLEER. The V gene lost 2 bases and the J gene lost 6 bases, with 16 bases spanning the gap. CDR3 bases: TGCGCCAGCAGCCAATTGGGGCAGGGAAGGCATGGCTACACCTTC. Its translation is CASSQLGQGRHGYTF.

The CDR3: CASSLSHIMAGAGGTF. CDR3 coding DNA: TGTGCCAGCAGCTTATCCCACATTATGGCGGGGGCCGGGGGCACCTTC. The chain joins TRBV7-2 to TRBJ1-2; D might be TRBD1 (6 bases). Trimming removed 2 bases from V and 13 bases from J, with 26 bases in between. From germline, CDR1 is SGHTA and CDR2 FQGNSA. The length of the CDR3 is 16 residues.

This chain connects TRBV18 to TRBJ1-5; D might be TRBD1 (5 bases). From germline, CDR1 is KGHSH and CDR2 LQKENI. The CDR3 has 13 amino acids. Trimming shortened V by 3 bases and J by 5 bases, and 8 bases separated the two germline ends. CDR3 nucleotides: TGTGCCAGCTCACCGGCGGGGGATCAGCCCCAGCATTTT. Protein product: CASSPAGDQPQHF.

The J gene is TRBJ1-5, the V gene TRBV21-1. TRBV21-1 is assigned pseudogene status. This CDR3 is 16 amino acids long. Here the CDR3 reads CARLHTRLAELEPQHF. In DNA, the CDR3 is TGTGCCAGGCTACACACTCGGTTGGCGGAATTGGAGCCCCAGCATTTT.

The rearrangement links TRBV11-2 to TRBJ2-1, with TRBD1 as a possible D gene (6 bases). V was clipped by 0 bases and J by 4 bases, with 10 bases between them. Germline V gene lookup returns CDR1 SGHAT and CDR2 FQNNGV. This CDR3 has 15 residues. The DNA of the CDR3 is TGTGCCAGCAGCTTAGACCAGGGACATTACAATGAGCAGTTCTTC. Protein sequence: CASSLDQGHYNEQFF.

This clone was seen only once. This rearrangement joins TRBV2 to TRBJ1-2; no reliable D call. Trimming took 3 bases from V and 0 from J, leaving 11 bases between them. CDR1 and CDR2 from the germline V gene are SNHLY and FYNNEI. This CDR3 region has 15 residues. In DNA form, the CDR3 reads TGTGCCAGCAGTGACCCGTCCTCCCCTAACTATGGCTACACCTTC. As protein: CASSDPSSPNYGYTF.